One and the same sample provided the 21 T cell receptor beta chains below, sequenced in a study of B cell selection in AIRE deficiency. The sorted conventional CD4 T cells were gated as CD4+CD127+. Generated by immunoSEQ multiplex PCR, the TCRdb table keeps only in-frame clones and is missing some. The data show tens of thousands of clones, with 95% to 97% seen just once and less than 0.25% held by the top ten. The source material was conventional CD4+ T cells sorted from PBMCs. These receptors all stem from a human donor with AIRE deficiency.

This clone was observed a single time. The chain has TRBV7-3 and TRBJ2-7, with 8 bases lining up with TRBD1. CDR3 size: 14 residues. Losses at the gene ends were 5 bases for V and 4 bases for J; bases not matched to a gene: 7. The V gene's germline CDR1 is SGHTA and CDR2 FQGTGA. CDR3 amino acids: CASSPRDRLYEQYF. CDR3 nucleotides: TGTGCCAGCAGCCCGCGGGACAGGTTATACGAGCAGTACTTC.

The chain carries TRBV6-6 and TRBJ2-5, with D perhaps matching TRBD2 (6 bases). This CDR3 spans 15 amino acids. Germline V gives CDR1 MNHNY, CDR2 SVGAGI (reference sequence). Deletions cut 2 bases from V and 5 bases from J, with 15 bases between. CDR3 loop: CASSYGGAARETQYF. The CDR3 DNA follows: TGTGCCAGCAGTTACGGCGGGGCCGCTAGGGAGACCCAGTACTTC.

The chain uses TRBV7-9 and TRBJ2-3; the D is unclear. V was trimmed by 4 bases and J by 2 bases, leaving 1 base between them. Per the germline V gene, CDR1 is SEHNR and CDR2 is FQNEAQ (reference sequence). The length of the CDR3 is 11 residues. The CDR3 spells CASSSTDTQYF. CDR3 bases: TGTGCCAGCAGCTCCACAGATACGCAGTATTTT.

The chain couples TRBV28 to TRBJ1-2, with D possibly being TRBD1 (5 bases). The CDR3 is made up of 14 amino acids. Germline CDR1 reads MDHEN; CDR2 reads SYDVKM. Between the trimmed V and J ends, which lost 3 bases and 7 bases, there was a span of 15 bases. CDR3 sequence reads: CASSLHGRGVGYTF. CDR3 bases: TGTGCCAGCAGTTTGCATGGTCGGGGGGTTGGCTACACCTTC.

V and J are TRBV9 and TRBJ1-3; unclear D gene. The germline V gene encodes CDR1 SGDLS and CDR2 YYNGEE. Deletions cut 0 bases from V and 0 bases from J, with 4 bases between. The CDR3 extends over 14 amino acids. Here the CDR3 DNA reads TGTGCCAGCAGCGTAGAGAGCTCTGGAAACACCATATATTTT. Residues: CASSVESSGNTIYF.

The V and J genes are TRBV6-5 and TRBJ1-1; 8 bases match TRBD1. The J segment lost 4 bases and the V segment lost 5 bases, leaving 6 bases of the junction unmatched. Germline CDR1 and CDR2: MNHEY and SVGAGI. This CDR3 has 14 residues. Written as DNA, the CDR3 is TGTGCCAGCAGTCTTTACAGGGGGGCCACTGAAGCTTTCTTT. Translating it yields CASSLYRGATEAFF.

The gene calls are TRBV2 and TRBJ1-4, with D possibly TRBD1 on 6 matching bases. The germline CDR1 and CDR2 sequences are SNHLY and FYNNEI. This CDR3 has 13 residues. V lost 7 bases, J lost 4 bases, and 10 bases lay in between. Here the CDR3 reads CASNYRVNEKLFF. The CDR3 nucleotides read TGTGCCAGCAATTACAGGGTTAATGAAAAACTGTTTTTT.

The rearrangement uses TRBV29-1 and TRBJ1-1; D possibly corresponds to TRBD1 (5 bases). The V gene's germline CDR1 is SQVTM and CDR2 ANQGSEA. This CDR3 region has 13 residues. Trimming removed 5 bases from V and 4 bases from J, with 14 bases in between. Here the CDR3 DNA reads TGCAGCGTTTTTATACAGGTCGGCACTGAAGCTTTCTTT. Translation: CSVFIQVGTEAFF.

This rearrangement joins TRBV5-6 to TRBJ2-3, with D perhaps TRBD1 (5 bases). Germline lookup yields CDR1 SGHDT and CDR2 YYEEEE. The CDR3 totals 17 residues. Deletions cut 4 bases from V and 3 bases from J, with 21 bases between. The CDR3: CASSRRIETPGTDTQYF. The DNA of the CDR3 is TGTGCCAGCAGCCGCCGTATTGAGACCCCAGGGACAGATACGCAGTATTTT.

V gene TRBV4-1 combines with J gene TRBJ2-1, with D hard to call. V shed 3 bases and J shed 1 base, with 16 bases lying between them. Looked up from germline, CDR1 is MGHRA and CDR2 is YSYEKL. This CDR3 is built from 17 residues. In nucleotides, the CDR3 is TGCGCCAGCAGCCAGGCCGGTGGTGTCGGGTCCTACAATGAGCAGTTCTTC. Amino acids: CASSQAGGVGSYNEQFF.

The V and J genes are TRBV28 and TRBJ1-2; the match to TRBD1 covers 7 bases. The germline V gene encodes CDR1 MDHEN and CDR2 SYDVKM. J gave up 8 bases and V 3 bases, and 9 bases lay outside the gene matches. The CDR3 loop spans 14 amino acids. The DNA for the CDR3 is TGTGCCAGCAGTTTCGAGACAGGGTCGCGGGGCTACACCTTC. This gives the protein CASSFETGSRGYTF.

The gene calls are TRBV29-1 and TRBJ2-3; no clear D. CDR1 SQVTM and CDR2 ANQGSEA come from the germline V gene. The CDR3 extends over 17 amino acids. V gave up 4 bases and J gave up 1 base, with 21 bases separating them. This CDR3 reads CSVGDVLPWSGTDTQYF. CDR3 sequence (DNA): TGCAGCGTTGGGGATGTCCTCCCTTGGTCGGGCACAGATACGCAGTATTTT.

The rearrangement links TRBV11-1 to TRBJ2-1; D not resolved. CDR3 size: 16 residues. Trimming stripped 2 bases from V and 5 bases from J, with 16 bases between. Germline V gene lookup returns CDR1 SGHAT and CDR2 FQDESV (reference sequence). The CDR3 loop is CASSLYGGKTHNEQFF. The CDR3 DNA sequence: TGTGCCAGCAGCTTATATGGCGGTAAGACTCACAATGAGCAGTTCTTC.

The gene calls are TRBV28 and TRBJ2-3, with 7 positions matching TRBD1. The CDR3 consists of 15 residues. Per germline, CDR1 MDHEN and CDR2 SYDVKM. V was pared by 5 bases and J by 2 bases, with 7 bases of the junction left unmatched. CDR3 nucleotides: TGTGCCAGCAGTAGAACCGGGACAGACACAGATACGCAGTATTTT. Amino acids: CASSRTGTDTDTQYF.

The chain has TRBV7-2 and TRBJ2-7; D gene uncertain. V lost 5 bases and J lost 2, with 7 bases in between. The length of the CDR3 is 12 residues. CDR1 is SGHTA, CDR2 FQGNSA, per germline. The CDR3 nucleotides are TGTGCCAGCAGCCCGAGACCCTACGAGCAGTACTTC. It is translated as CASSPRPYEQYF. Supplemented by reference TRBV7-2 and TRBJ2-7, the full variable domain reads GAGVSQSPSNKVTEKGKDVELRCDPISGHTALYWYRQSLGQGLEFLIYFQGNSAPDKSGLPSDRFSAERTGGSVSTLTIQRTQQEDSAVYLCASSPRPYEQYFGPGTRLTVT.

As DNA, the CDR3 is TGTGCCAGCAGCCCCACACTAGTTTCTAGCACAGATACGCAGTATTTT. It yields the protein CASSPTLVSSTDTQYF. The J gene is TRBJ2-3, the V gene TRBV7-2, with a tentative D call TRBD2 (5 bases). This CDR3 is built from 16 residues. V was pared by 5 bases and J by 0 bases, with 15 bases between. Looked up from germline, CDR1 is SGHTA and CDR2 is FQGNSA. The complete variable domain, with remaining parts taken from reference TRBV7-2 and TRBJ2-3, reads GAGVSQSPSNKVTEKGKDVELRCDPISGHTALYWYRQSLGQGLEFLIYFQGNSAPDKSGLPSDRFSAERTGGSVSTLTIQRTQQEDSAVYLCASSPTLVSSTDTQYFGPGTRLTVL.

V usage is TRBV27 and J usage is TRBJ1-1, with D maybe TRBD1 (6 bases). CDR1 and CDR2 (germline): MNHEY, SMNVEV (reference sequence). Trimming shortened V by 1 base and J by 1 base, and 10 bases separated the two germline ends. The CDR3 contains 15 residues. CDR3 sequence (DNA): TGTGCCAGCAGTTTATTACCACAGGGGAACACTGAAGCTTTCTTT. This gives the protein CASSLLPQGNTEAFF.

This rearrangement joins TRBV29-1 to TRBJ2-1, with a weak D call TRBD2 (7 bases). The CDR3 sequence is 13 residues long. V was cut by 6 bases and J by 10 bases, with 19 bases left in between. The germline gives CDR1 SQVTM, CDR2 ANQGSEA. DNA of the CDR3: TGCAGCGTCGGGACAACTAGGGGGGGAGAGCAGTTCTTC. It specifies CSVGTTRGGEQFF.

This chain links TRBV5-6 with TRBJ2-1; D remains ambiguous. V was cut by 0 bases and J by 9 bases, with 10 bases left in between. The CDR3 is 13 residues long. Germline lookup yields CDR1 SGHDT and CDR2 YYEEEE. The CDR3 loop is CASSLASPGEQFF. The DNA for the CDR3 is TGTGCCAGCAGCTTGGCCAGCCCGGGTGAGCAGTTCTTC.

The rearrangement joins TRBV7-6 to TRBJ2-7, with 8 bases matching TRBD2. This CDR3 region has 14 residues. Trimming took 5 bases from V and 4 from J; bases not matched to a gene: 7. CDR1 is SGHVS, CDR2 FNYEAQ, per germline. CDR3 nucleotide sequence: TGTGCCAGCAGCCCTAGCGGGTTTGGGTACGAGCAGTACTTC. It encodes CASSPSGFGYEQYF.

In DNA, the CDR3 is TGTGCCAGCAGCGTCTCAACGGATTCGGGGGAGCTGTTTTTT. Translation: CASSVSTDSGELFF. V is TRBV9 and J is TRBJ2-2; D uncertain. The V and J ends lost 2 bases and 8 bases respectively, with 13 bases between them. Germline CDR1 SGDLS, CDR2 YYNGEE. The CDR3 is 14 residues long. The whole variable domain, filled in from reference TRBV9 and TRBJ2-2, reads DSGVTQTPKHLITATGQRVTLRCSPRSGDLSVYWYQQSLDQGLQFLIQYYNGEERAKGNILERFSAQQFPDLHSELNLSSLELGDSALYFCASSVSTDSGELFFGEGSRLTVL.